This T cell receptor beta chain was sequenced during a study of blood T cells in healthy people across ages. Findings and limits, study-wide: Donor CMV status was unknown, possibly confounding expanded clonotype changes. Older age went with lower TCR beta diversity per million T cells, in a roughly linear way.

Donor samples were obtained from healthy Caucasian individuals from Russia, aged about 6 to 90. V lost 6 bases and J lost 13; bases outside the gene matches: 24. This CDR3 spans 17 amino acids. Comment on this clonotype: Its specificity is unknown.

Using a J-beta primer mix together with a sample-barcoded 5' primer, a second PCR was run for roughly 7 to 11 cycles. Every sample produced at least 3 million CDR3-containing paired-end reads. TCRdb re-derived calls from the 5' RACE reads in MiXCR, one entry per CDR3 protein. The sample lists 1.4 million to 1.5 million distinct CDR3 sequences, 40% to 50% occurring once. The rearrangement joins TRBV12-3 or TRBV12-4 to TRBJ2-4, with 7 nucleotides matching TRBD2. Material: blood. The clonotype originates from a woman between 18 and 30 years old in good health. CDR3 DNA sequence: TGTGCCAGCAGGAACCCTGGGGCTAGCGGCTTATACAATGAGCAGTACTTC. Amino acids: CASRNPGASGLYNEQYF.